This entry describes one T cell receptor beta chain. Its antigen is currently unknown. The CDR3 covers 15 residues. CDR1 and CDR2 from the germline V gene are MDHEN and SYDVKM. Trimming removed 4 bases at V and 5 bases at J, with 17 bases between. TCRdb's copy holds only in-frame clones and misses some; the assay was immunoSEQ multiplex PCR. Among 20,000 to 25,000 clones, approximately 70% were seen once, and the ten largest hold roughly 3.3%. Every one of the patients relapsed after autologous stem cell transplantation (brentuximab vedotin exposure was variable). Patients' outcomes at their best amounted to complete response, partial response or progressive disease. This sample is drawn from a study of PD-1 blockade in classical Hodgkin lymphoma. Study-wide findings and caveats: The repertoire differences lack a defined cause, possibly disease activity or prior therapy. At C4D1, TCR diversity had climbed significantly for CD4+ cells, though not for CD8+ cells. Baseline TCR diversity was reportedly lower in newly diagnosed patients than healthy donors.

This chain uses TRBV28 with TRBJ1-1; no definite D call. The input for sequencing was peripheral blood mononuclear cells (PBMCs), taken at baseline. The receptor was isolated from a human donor with classical Hodgkin lymphoma. The CDR3 coding sequence is TGTGCCAGCAGTTATGTTGGACGGCCTCGGACTGAAGCTTTCTTT. It translates to CASSYVGRPRTEAFF.